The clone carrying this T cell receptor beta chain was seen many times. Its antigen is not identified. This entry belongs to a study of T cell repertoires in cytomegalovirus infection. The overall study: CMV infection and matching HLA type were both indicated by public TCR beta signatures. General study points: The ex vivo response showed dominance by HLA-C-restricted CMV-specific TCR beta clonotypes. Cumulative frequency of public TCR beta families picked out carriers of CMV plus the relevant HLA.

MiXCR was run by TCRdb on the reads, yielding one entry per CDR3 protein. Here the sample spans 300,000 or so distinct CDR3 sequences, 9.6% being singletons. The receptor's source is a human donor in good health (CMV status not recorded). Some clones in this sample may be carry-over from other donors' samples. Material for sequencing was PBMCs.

The CDR3 nucleotides are TGCGCCAGCAGCCAAGTTCCTCTGACCGATACCTACGAGCAGTACGTC. Encoded protein: CASSQVPLTDTYEQYV. J is TRBJ2-7 and V is TRBV4-3, with D unclear. V lost 1 base to trimming and J lost 2 bases, with 15 bases between them. CDR1 is LGHNA and CDR2 is YSLEER in the germline V gene. The CDR3 has 16 amino acids.